One and the same sample provided the 23 T cell receptor beta chains below, sequenced in a study of T cells in Graves' hyperthyroidism and ophthalmopathy. TCR beta CDR3 regions were amplified from RNA transcripts. Initially, a first-round RT-PCR of the TCR CDR3 employed the HTBI primer set. TCRdb analysed the multiplex PCR reads with MiXCR anew, one entry per CDR3 protein. The table records about 660,000 distinct CDR3 sequences, about 45% of them present only once. Sequencing was done on a sample of peripheral blood or thyroid tissue (not recorded which). These receptors all stem from an adult man with Graves' disease, either hyperthyroidism or ophthalmopathy (not recorded which).

This clonotype was counted only a few times. This chain joins TRBV7-9 and TRBJ2-7; D call uncertain. The CDR3 consists of 13 residues. V was cut by 8 bases and J by 0 bases, with 11 bases left in between. Per germline, CDR1 SEHNR and CDR2 FQNEAQ (reference sequence). CDR3 region: CASSPPSSYEQYF. The CDR3 DNA sequence: TGTGCCAGCTCACCCCCGAGCTCCTACGAGCAGTACTTC.

This chain connects TRBV2 to TRBJ2-7, with no clear D. Germline CDR1 SNHLY, CDR2 FYNNEI. There are 15 residues in the CDR3. Deletions cut 2 bases from V and 0 bases from J, with 11 bases between. CDR3 amino acids: CASSEYTYSSYEQYF. CDR3 nucleotide sequence: TGTGCCAGCAGTGAATATACCTACAGCTCCTACGAGCAGTACTTC.

This clonotype showed up many times. This chain connects TRBV7-9 to TRBJ1-2; D is undetermined. V lost 1 base and J lost 7, with 10 bases in between. Germline values: CDR1 SEHNR, CDR2 FQNEAQ (reference sequence). The CDR3 extends over 13 amino acids. This chain's CDR3 is CASSLGSGVGYTF. CDR3 sequence (DNA): TGTGCCAGCAGCTTAGGGTCCGGGGTTGGCTACACCTTC.

This chain connects TRBV20-1 to TRBJ1-1; tentative D call: TRBD1 (6 bases). Trimming removed 4 bases at V and 7 bases at J, with 16 bases between. Germline-derived CDR1 and CDR2 are DFQATT and SNEGSKA (reference sequence). CDR3 length equals 13 residues. In nucleotides, the CDR3 is TGCAGTGCTACTGCAACCGGGACACGTGAAGCTTTCTTT. Its translation: CSATATGTREAFF.

This clonotype was found many times. The chain links TRBV7-6 to TRBJ2-7; no firm D call. CDR3 length: 12 amino acids. Per germline, CDR1 SGHVS and CDR2 FNYEAQ. Deletions cut 5 bases from V and 6 bases from J, with 11 bases between. CDR3 DNA: TGTGCCAGCAGCCGGTCCCTCGGCGAGCAGTACTTC. It translates to CASSRSLGEQYF. Complete variable domain (other parts from reference TRBV7-6 and TRBJ2-7): GAGVSQSPRYKVTKRGQDVALRCDPISGHVSLYWYRQALGQGPEFLTYFNYEAQQDKSGLPNDRFSAERPEGSISTLTIQRTEQRDSAMYRCASSRSLGEQYFGPGTRLTVT.

This clonotype was seen a few times. One end of the junction does not line up with germline, which may come from a read error. V gene TRBV29-1 combines with J gene TRBJ1-1; 11 bases are a match to TRBD1. Per germline, CDR1 SQVTM and CDR2 ANQGSEA. This CDR3 is 12 amino acids long. CDR3 coding DNA: TGCAGCGTCGCCGGGACAGGGGGGTCGGAGATCTTT. Protein sequence: CSVAGTGGSEIF.

This rearrangement joins TRBV19 to TRBJ1-4, with 7 bases fitting TRBD1. The CDR3 runs to 14 residues. The V and J ends lost 7 bases and 5 bases, in that order; junction bases with no gene match: 7. Germline loops: CDR1 LNHDA, CDR2 SQIVND (reference sequence). Written as DNA, the CDR3 is TGTGCCAGTACCTTGGACAGGCCAAATGAAAAACTGTTTTTT. Its protein product is CASTLDRPNEKLFF.

As for this clonotype: This sequence may be a read error, since a much larger clone differs from it by one base. The genes are TRBV24-1 and TRBJ1-1, with D perhaps matching TRBD1 (5 bases). The CDR3 runs to 15 residues. Germline V CDR1 and CDR2: KGHDR, SFDVKD. The germline V and J ends were trimmed by 2 bases and 5 bases, with 14 bases remaining between them. The CDR3 DNA follows: TGTGCCACCAGTGATTCCCGAGCCGGGACGACTGAAGCTTTCTTT. It encodes CATSDSRAGTTEAFF.

CDR3 bases: TGTGCCAGCAGAGCCGACCTGAACACTGAAGCTTTCTTT. Residues: CASRADLNTEAFF. The V and J genes are TRBV12-3 or TRBV12-4 and TRBJ1-1; no firm D call. V lost 6 bases to trimming and J lost 0 bases, with 8 bases between them. The CDR3 consists of 13 residues.

This sequence joins TRBV10-3 and TRBJ1-5, with TRBD1 matching 8 bases. This CDR3 is 16 amino acids long. The germline V gene has CDR1 ENHRY and CDR2 SYGVKD. With 5 bases clipped from V and 2 bases from J, the junction kept 8 bases outside the gene matches. The CDR3: CAISRQGLRGNQPQHF. The CDR3 nucleotides read TGTGCCATCAGTAGACAGGGGTTACGAGGCAATCAGCCCCAGCATTTT.

This clonotype was counted between two and nine times. This rearrangement joins TRBV7-2 to TRBJ2-2; 7 bases align to TRBD1. The CDR3 runs 16 residues. Germline lookup yields CDR1 SGHTA and CDR2 FQGNSA. After removal of 0 bases from V and 4 bases from J, the junction contained 5 bases not matched to a gene. The CDR3: CASSLAHAGGTGELFF. The CDR3 DNA is TGTGCCAGCAGCTTAGCACATGCAGGGGGCACCGGGGAGCTGTTTTTT.

In this sample, this clonotype turned up many times. The chain links TRBV15 to TRBJ1-2; TRBD1 is a possible D gene (5 bases). Germline-derived CDR1 and CDR2 are LNHNV and YYDKDF (reference sequence). The CDR3 consists of 12 residues. V shed 5 bases and J shed 8 bases, with 12 bases lying between them. This chain's CDR3 is CATSPRDGGYTF. The CDR3 coding sequence is TGTGCCACCAGCCCTCGGGACGGGGGCTACACCTTC.

This clonotype was detected a few times. V is TRBV6-6 and J is TRBJ1-5; TRBD1 might be the D (5 bases). The length of the CDR3 is 15 residues. V lost 5 bases, J lost 5 bases, and 16 bases lay in between. Germline values: CDR1 MNHNY, CDR2 SVGAGI (reference sequence). The CDR3 nucleotides read TGTGCCAGCAGTGGTGGGACGGAATCTTATCAGCCCCAGCATTTT. Amino acids: CASSGGTESYQPQHF.

A remark on this clonotype: Likely a read error: the CDR3 ends without its conserved phenylalanine or tryptophan. Because the CDR3's place on the DNA is in doubt, the DNA is left out and the CDR3 is given as listed by TCRdb. The chain couples TRBV2 to TRBJ1-3. The CDR3 is made up of 10 amino acids, end residues included. CDR1 SNHLY and CDR2 FYNNEI come from the germline V gene. This chain's CDR3 is CASSGGGIGT.

The chain links TRBV12-3 or TRBV12-4 to TRBJ1-1, with a tentative D call TRBD1 (5 bases). Trimming pared 4 bases from V and 5 bases from J, leaving 11 bases between. The CDR3 totals 13 residues. The CDR3 loop reads CASSYEDKTEAFF. DNA of the CDR3: TGTGCCAGCAGTTACGAGGACAAAACTGAAGCTTTCTTT.

In this sample, this clonotype turned up many times. The gene calls are TRBV10-3 and TRBJ1-3; TRBD1 aligns across 9 bases. There are 16 residues in the CDR3. The V gene's germline CDR1 is ENHRY and CDR2 SYGVKD. The ends lost 6 bases at V and 0 bases at J; junction bases unmatched: 6. The chain's CDR3 is CAISPGQGDSGNTIYF. In DNA form, the CDR3 reads TGTGCCATCAGCCCGGGACAGGGAGACTCTGGAAACACCATATATTTT.

There are a few counts of this clonotype. Germline and junction disagree at one end, which may indicate a read error. V gene TRBV4-1 combines with J gene TRBJ1-6; 8 positions match TRBD1. CDR1 and CDR2 (germline): MGHRA, YSYEKL. This CDR3 spans 14 amino acids. CDR3 DNA: TGTGCCAGCAGCCAAGAAGACAGGGGTTCACCCCTCCACTTT. Translation gives CASSQEDRGSPLHF.

CDR3 region: CATSRDEGNEQYF. In nucleotides, the CDR3 is TGTGCCACCAGCAGAGATGAGGGCAATGAGCAGTACTTC. The chain uses TRBV15 and TRBJ2-7, with D tentatively TRBD2 (5 bases). The ends were cut back, 0 bases at V and 7 bases at J, with 10 bases in the middle. CDR1 and CDR2 from the germline V gene are LNHNV and YYDKDF (reference sequence). The CDR3 consists of 13 residues.

Ten or more counts support this clonotype. The V and J genes are TRBV24-1 and TRBJ2-5, with TRBD1 matching 10 bases. The germline CDR1 and CDR2 sequences are KGHDR and SFDVKD. J gave up 4 bases and V 4 bases, and 5 bases lay outside the gene matches. The length of the CDR3 is 15 residues. In DNA form, the CDR3 reads TGTGCCACCAGTGACCGACAGGGGGCCGGAGAGACCCAGTACTTC. Its translation is CATSDRQGAGETQYF.

V is TRBV7-2 and J is TRBJ2-2; TRBD1 matches at 7 bases. Germline lookup yields CDR1 SGHTA and CDR2 FQGNSA. The CDR3 is 16 amino acids. V was pared by 5 bases and J by 1 base, with 7 bases of the junction left unmatched. The CDR3 nucleotides read TGTGCCAGCAGCCCGGTGGACAGGTTGAACACCGGGGAGCTGTTTTTT. Its translation: CASSPVDRLNTGELFF.

This clonotype was recorded at least ten times. The chain links TRBV5-4 to TRBJ2-6, with D unresolved. Trimming shortened V by 4 bases and J by 0 bases, and 8 bases separated the two germline ends. The CDR3 runs to 15 residues. Germline CDR1 is SGHNT and CDR2 is YYREEE (reference sequence). CDR3 coding DNA: TGTGCCAGCAGCACGGAAGTCTCTGGGGCCAACGTCCTGACTTTC. The encoded protein is CASSTEVSGANVLTF.

The rearrangement links TRBV15 to TRBJ1-4, with 7 bases that match TRBD1. V trimming: 0 bases; J trimming: 8 bases; junction bases outside the gene matches: 0. Germline-derived CDR1 and CDR2 are LNHNV and YYDKDF (reference sequence). The CDR3 contains 13 residues. The CDR3 is CATSRETGEKLFF. The CDR3 region has the DNA TGTGCCACCAGCAGAGAGACAGGGGAAAAACTGTTTTTT. Full variable domain (outside the CDR3, taken from reference TRBV15 and TRBJ1-4): DAMVIQNPRYQVTQFGKPVTLSCSQTLNHNVMYWYQQKSSQAPKLLFHYYDKDFNNEADTPDNFQSRRPNTSFCFLDIRSPGLGDTAMYLCATSRETGEKLFFGSGTQLSVL.

This clonotype was counted between two and nine times. The chain joins TRBV9 to TRBJ1-5, with D unresolved. V lost 3 bases, J lost 2 bases, and 12 bases lay in between. The CDR3 extends over 15 amino acids. Germline V lookup: CDR1 SGDLS, CDR2 YYNGEE. CDR3 bases: TGTGCCAGCAGCGCCGGTACCTCCGGCAATCAGCCCCAGCATTTT. This gives the protein CASSAGTSGNQPQHF.